These 17 T cell receptor beta chains originate from one sample sequenced in a study of identical twins. TCRdb re-called the 5' RACE reads through MiXCR, storing one row per CDR3 protein. The profile covers around 340,000 distinct CDR3 sequences, with roughly 9% appearing a single time and 8% to 10% taken by the ten largest. The source material was naive T cells sorted from blood. Every receptor here comes from a woman aged 50 to 60 in good health.

This clonotype was seen many times. This chain links TRBV20-1 with TRBJ2-1, with 13 bases matching TRBD2. V shed 2 bases and J 5 bases; nucleotides not matched to a gene: 9. The CDR3 is 17 residues long. CDR1 is DFQATT and CDR2 is SNEGSKA in the germline V gene (reference sequence). The CDR3 sequence: CSARLGILAGGNNEQFF. In nucleotides, the CDR3 is TGCAGTGCTAGACTCGGCATACTAGCGGGAGGGAACAATGAGCAGTTCTTC.

This clonotype was counted only a few times. The rearrangement joins TRBV20-1 to TRBJ2-3, with a possible D match to TRBD1 (6 bases). The germline V and J ends were trimmed by 6 bases and 2 bases, with 18 bases remaining between them. Germline CDR1 DFQATT, CDR2 SNEGSKA (reference sequence). The CDR3 spans 15 residues. The DNA for the CDR3 is TGCAGTGCCACATCCACAGGGAGAGACACAGATACGCAGTATTTT. Amino acids: CSATSTGRDTDTQYF.

This clonotype was detected only a few times. V is TRBV6-1 and J is TRBJ1-6; tentatively, D is TRBD1 (5 bases). The CDR3 contains 13 residues. Germline lookup yields CDR1 MNHNS and CDR2 SASEGT. Trimming cost V 8 bases and J 10 bases, with 15 bases left between them. The CDR3, as DNA: TGTGCCAGCGGGGACTTAAGGGGATCACCCCTCCACTTT. As protein: CASGDLRGSPLHF.

In this sample, this clonotype turned up many times. V usage is TRBV5-1 and J usage is TRBJ2-2; 7 bases map to TRBD1. Germline V lookup: CDR1 SGHRS, CDR2 YFSETQ. CDR3 size: 15 residues. V lost 4 bases and J lost 5; bases outside the gene matches: 8. CDR3 nucleotides: TGCGCCAGCAGCCTAGGGGGCGTCGGGACCGGGGAGCTGTTTTTT. It translates to CASSLGGVGTGELFF.

The chain joins TRBV20-1 to TRBJ2-7; 10 positions match TRBD2. V lost 2 bases and J lost 2; bases outside the gene matches: 6. This CDR3 is 15 amino acids long. In germline, CDR1 is DFQATT, CDR2 SNEGSKA (reference sequence). CDR3 region: CSARSLAGGPYEQYF. Here the CDR3 DNA reads TGCAGTGCTAGATCCTTAGCGGGAGGCCCCTACGAGCAGTACTTC.

This clonotype was observed a handful of times. The chain has TRBV6-5 and TRBJ1-1; D gene uncertain. V was pared by 3 bases and J by 0 bases, with 8 bases between. The CDR3 totals 14 residues. Per germline, CDR1 MNHEY and CDR2 SVGAGI. The CDR3 sequence: CASSYAAVNTEAFF. CDR3 DNA: TGTGCCAGCAGTTATGCGGCAGTGAACACTGAAGCTTTCTTT.

This clonotype has just a few counts. The gene calls are TRBV7-2 and TRBJ2-3, with 8 bases fitting TRBD1. The V and J ends lost 4 bases and 4 bases, in that order; junction bases with no gene match: 7. The CDR3 is made up of 15 amino acids. Germline CDR1 is SGHTA and CDR2 is FQGNSA. The CDR3 bases are TGTGCCAGCAGCTACTTGGACAGGGAGGCAGATACGCAGTATTTT. This translates into CASSYLDREADTQYF.

In this sample, this clonotype turned up a few times. This chain uses TRBV24-1 with TRBJ2-2, with D perhaps TRBD1 or TRBD2 (5 bases each). The V and J ends lost 5 bases and 4 bases respectively, with 10 bases between them. In germline, CDR1 is KGHDR, CDR2 SFDVKD. The CDR3 covers 14 residues. The CDR3 protein is CATSVAGSTGELFF. CDR3 in DNA: TGTGCCACCAGTGTGGCAGGGAGCACCGGGGAGCTGTTTTTT.

This clonotype was detected ten times or more. The rearrangement uses TRBV20-1 and TRBJ2-5; weak D call: TRBD1 (6 bases). Germline loops: CDR1 DFQATT, CDR2 SNEGSKA (reference sequence). The CDR3 consists of 12 residues. CDR3 protein: CSKGQLQETQYF. The DNA of the CDR3 is TGCAGCAAAGGACAGCTCCAAGAGACCCAGTACTTC.

There are many counts of this clonotype. V usage is TRBV10-3 and J usage is TRBJ2-3, with a weak D call TRBD2 (5 bases). Germline-derived CDR1 and CDR2 are ENHRY and SYGVKD. This CDR3 has 13 amino acids. The V end was cut by 6 bases, the J end by 7 bases, with 14 bases between. The CDR3 DNA sequence: TGTGCCATCAGCAACCCGACTACAAATACGCAGTATTTT. Its translation is CAISNPTTNTQYF.

The chain is built from TRBV20-1 and TRBJ2-7; perhaps TRBD1 as D (5 bases). This CDR3 has 11 residues. Trimming shortened V by 2 bases and J by 6 bases, and 8 bases separated the two germline ends. Germline CDR1 and CDR2: DFQATT and SNEGSKA (reference sequence). The CDR3 DNA reads as TGCAGTGCTAGATCAGGGATCGAGCAGTACTTC. Its translation: CSARSGIEQYF.

There are many counts of this clonotype. This chain uses TRBV4-1 with TRBJ2-1, with 8 positions matching TRBD2. CDR3 length: 16 amino acids. Germline assignment: CDR1 MGHRA and CDR2 YSYEKL. V gave up 2 bases and J gave up 2 bases; unmatched junction bases: 5. The CDR3 region has the DNA TGCGCCAGCAGCCAACTGGGACTAGGGGCCTACAATGAGCAGTTCTTC. Protein: CASSQLGLGAYNEQFF.

In its sample, this clonotype was seen a few times. The rearrangement uses TRBV7-3 and TRBJ2-3; D call uncertain. V lost 5 bases to trimming and J lost 4 bases, with 7 bases between them. This CDR3 has 12 residues. Germline V gives CDR1 SGHTA, CDR2 FQGTGA. The CDR3 protein is CASSPQADTQYF. Here the CDR3 DNA reads TGTGCCAGCAGCCCCCAGGCAGATACGCAGTATTTT. The full variable domain, in which reference TRBV7-3 and TRBJ2-3 provide the parts outside the CDR3, is GAGVSQTPSNKVTEKGKYVELRCDPISGHTALYWYRQSLGQGPEFLIYFQGTGAADDSGLPNDRFFAVRPEGSVSTLKIQRTERGDSAVYLCASSPQADTQYFGPGTRLTVL.

This clonotype has more than one count but fewer than ten. The chain carries TRBV7-6 and TRBJ2-1, with a weak D call TRBD1 (6 bases). Trimming shortened V by 5 bases and J by 4 bases, and 15 bases separated the two germline ends. CDR1 and CDR2 from the germline V gene are SGHVS and FNYEAQ. The CDR3 runs 15 residues. CDR3 in amino acids: CASSPTGSKYNEQFF. CDR3 bases: TGTGCCAGCAGCCCTACAGGGTCCAAGTACAATGAGCAGTTCTTC. The full variable domain, with the rest looked up from reference TRBV7-6 and TRBJ2-1, is GAGVSQSPRYKVTKRGQDVALRCDPISGHVSLYWYRQALGQGPEFLTYFNYEAQQDKSGLPNDRFSAERPEGSISTLTIQRTEQRDSAMYRCASSPTGSKYNEQFFGPGTRLTVL.

The rearrangement links TRBV11-2 to TRBJ2-1, with D possibly matching TRBD1 (6 bases). V was pared by 8 bases and J by 7 bases, with 15 bases between. The CDR3 has 13 residues. Germline CDR1 SGHAT, CDR2 FQNNGV. CDR3 bases: TGTGCCAGCGGACAAGGGGGATCGAATGAGCAGTTCTTC. Translated, it gives CASGQGGSNEQFF. Looking up the rest from reference TRBV11-2 and TRBJ2-1 gives the full variable domain: EAGVAQSPRYKIIEKRQSVAFWCNPISGHATLYWYQQILGQGPKLLIQFQNNGVVDDSQLPKDRFSAERLKGVDSTLKIQPAKLEDSAVYLCASGQGGSNEQFFGPGTRLTVL.

The V gene is TRBV18, the J gene TRBJ2-3; 9 nucleotides align to TRBD2. V lost 2 bases to trimming and J lost 3 bases; unmatched junction nucleotides: 6. This CDR3 has 16 residues. Germline V gene lookup returns CDR1 KGHSH and CDR2 LQKENI. CDR3 residues: CASSPLASGTTDTQYF. The CDR3 nucleotides are TGTGCCAGCTCACCATTGGCTAGCGGGACGACAGATACGCAGTATTTT.

This clonotype was observed a handful of times. The chain recombines TRBV29-1 with TRBJ2-7; TRBD2 is a possible D gene (5 bases). Germline CDR1 reads SQVTM; CDR2 reads ANQGSEA. V gave up 0 bases and J gave up 2 bases, with 5 bases separating them. CDR3 size: 12 residues. CDR3 region: CSVEDGTYEQYF. CDR3 in DNA: TGCAGCGTTGAAGACGGGACCTACGAGCAGTACTTC.